This T cell receptor beta chain is drawn from a study of T cells in women clearing cervical HPV infection. As regards this clone: The read ends 3 residues early relative to the CDR3; the germline J gene fills the gap.

The CDR3 consists of 12 residues. Germline V gives CDR1 SNHLY, CDR2 FYNNEI. Sequencing used immunoSEQ multiplex PCR; TCRdb keeps in-frame clones, though not all of them. The table lists 25,000 to 35,000 clones, with 7.5% to 10% in the top ten. The receptor comes from a woman aged 18-70 years with a cervical HPV16 infection that either progressed to CIN3+ or cleared (not recorded which). V usage is TRBV2 and J usage is TRBJ2-4; TRBD2 matches 7 bases. Sequenced material: blood buffy coat. The CDR3 bases that were read are TGTGCCAGCAGCGTTGGGGGGGAGACT. Amino acids: CASSVGGET. In full, the CDR3 reads CASSVGGETQYF.